The T cell receptor (beta chain) described here comes from a study of blood T cell repertoires in COVID-19 (dated by TCRdb to about 2020). Regarding the research as a whole: Samples from collaborators originated in the United States, Italy and Spain and spanned both the acute and convalescent phases of COVID-19. The repertoires were made available in a free public database intended to serve as a resource for research on the immune response to SARS-CoV-2. HLA class I and class II types, where available, came from metadata supplied by the sample provider rather than from assay-based typing. The dataset comprised deeply sampled blood TCRbeta repertoires from subjects exposed to, actively infected with, or recovered from COVID-19. The samples were drawn from two sources: the first 160 participants of the ongoing ImmuneRACE study, and about 1,300 subjects contributed by 6 global collaborators. A de-identified subject ID, COVID-19 status, age in years and sex were almost always included in the sample metadata. The prospective study material was composed of cDNA or gDNA derived from T cells, B-cell-depleted T cells, or PBMCs. General findings and caveats noted by the study authors: How much clinical and demographic metadata was included differed by source and by participant, and the metadata was provided uncurated.

TCRbeta CDR3 regions were amplified from genomic DNA by means of the immunoSEQ Assay, a bias-controlled multiplex PCR. The paper's processing steps were these. Within the assay, amplification of reference gene primers was used to estimate how many nucleated cells each sample contained. To quantify the absolute abundance of each unique TCRbeta CDR3 rearrangement, sequence reads were collapsed and filtered. For each sample, productive Simpson clonality was calculated by taking the square root of Simpson's diversity index across productive rearrangements. TCRdb took over this immuneACCESS table, retaining in-frame rearrangements with V and J assigned. Such tables are incomplete; in checked studies, under half of the missing clones stem from an unresolved V gene, and the remainder is unexplained. That table supplies the V and J calls and clone size; D and trimming were determined from the DNA. The sample has tens of thousands of clones on record, roughly four fifths of them singletons. The top ten constitute under 4.5% of the sample.

Points on this clone: Its antigen has not been determined. Nothing much larger sits one base from this clone, and base qualities are not available.

Each collaborating institution followed its own protocols to collect whole blood in K2EDTA tubes. For TCRbeta analysis, collaborators shipped samples in one of three forms: frozen whole blood, isolated PBMCs, or DNA extracted from either of those sample types. The cysteine opens and the phenylalanine closes a CDR3 of 15 amino acids. Only the CDR3 part of the read is kept: 45 bases, read in frame from the first base. For CDR1 and CDR2, the germline V gene lists KGHSH and LQKENI. A distance of 14 bases separates the germline ends of V and J, which lose 2 bases and 4 bases respectively. Recombination joined TRBV18 with TRBJ1-1, with the D gene not clear enough to name. Material: peripheral blood. This receptor was identified in a woman between 55 and 75 years old with acute or convalescent COVID-19. CDR3 loop: CASSPTARPGTEAFF. The bases are TGTGCCAGCTCACCAACCGCCCGGCCGGGCACTGAAGCTTTCTTT.